These 31 T cell receptor beta chains were all obtained from the same sample, sequenced in a study of blood T cell repertoires in COVID-19. Clones were read by immunoSEQ multiplex PCR, and TCRdb kept only the in-frame ones, dropping some. The table includes roughly 59,000 clones, around 83% detected once. Sequenced: peripheral blood. Receptors originate from a woman of 80 years or more with acute or convalescent COVID-19.

V is TRBV5-1 and J is TRBJ2-1; maybe TRBD2 (6 bases). Germline lookup yields CDR1 SGHRS and CDR2 YFSETQ. This CDR3 region has 15 residues. V was cut by 3 bases and J by 3 bases, with 13 bases left in between. The CDR3 DNA reads as TGCGCCAGCAGCTCATCGACTAGTTACTACAATGAGCAGTTCTTC. Its translation: CASSSSTSYYNEQFF.

About this clone itself: One end of the junction does not line up with germline, which may come from a read error. The same CDR3 can be traced to other DNA sequences in this sample. The rearrangement links TRBV5-4 to TRBJ1-1; unclear D gene. CDR1 and CDR2 (germline): SGHNT, YYREEE (reference sequence). The CDR3 runs to 13 residues. The CDR3, as DNA: TGTGCCAGCAGTTTGGCCGCAAGGAGTGAAGCTTTCTTT. Translation gives CASSLAARSEAFF.

V is TRBV5-4 and J is TRBJ2-5; 7 bases fit TRBD2. Germline trimming cut 5 bases from V and 5 bases from J; bases unmatched to any gene: 9. The CDR3 is made up of 14 amino acids. Germline V gene lookup returns CDR1 SGHNT and CDR2 YYREEE (reference sequence). The CDR3 sequence is CASRVGTKEETQYF. Written as DNA, the CDR3 is TGTGCCAGCAGGGTCGGGACTAAGGAGGAGACCCAGTACTTC.

The chain recombines TRBV18 with TRBJ2-7, with 7 bases lining up with TRBD2. Germline loops: CDR1 KGHSH, CDR2 LQKENI. This CDR3 spans 13 amino acids. Trimming cost V 4 bases and J 2 bases; bases outside gene matches: 2. This chain's CDR3 is CASSRSGAYEQYF. CDR3 DNA: TGTGCCAGCTCACGGAGCGGGGCCTACGAGCAGTACTTC.

J is TRBJ2-7 and V is TRBV7-2, with TRBD2 identical over 7 bases. Unmatched junction bases numbered 10, after V lost 7 bases and J lost 7 bases. Germline CDR1 and CDR2: SGHTA and FQGNSA. There are 13 residues in the CDR3. CDR3 sequence reads: CASTLQPGGEQYF. DNA of the CDR3: TGTGCCAGCACGCTACAGCCGGGGGGAGAGCAGTACTTC.

V is TRBV24-1 and J is TRBJ1-2; 7 nucleotides align to TRBD1. There are 14 residues in the CDR3. In germline, CDR1 is KGHDR, CDR2 SFDVKD. Unmatched junction bases numbered 3, after V lost 3 bases and J lost 3 bases. CDR3 DNA: TGTGCCACCAGTGATGCCAGGGGGGACTATGGCTACACCTTC. Its translation: CATSDARGDYGYTF.

The chain employs TRBV4-3 and TRBJ2-1; 7 bases match TRBD1. The CDR3 covers 13 residues. Germline V gene data show CDR1 as LGHNA and CDR2 as YSLEER. The trim removed 1 base at V and 12 bases at J, leaving 6 bases unmatched. CDR3 amino acids: CASSQGLGDRQFF. CDR3 DNA: TGCGCCAGCAGCCAAGGGTTAGGGGACAGGCAGTTCTTC.

The rearrangement joins TRBV27 to TRBJ1-4; unclear D gene. V was clipped by 0 bases and J by 5 bases, with 7 bases between them. This CDR3 has 14 amino acids. Germline lookup yields CDR1 MNHEY and CDR2 SMNVEV (reference sequence). As DNA, the CDR3 is TGTGCCAGCAGTTTATCCGGGATAAATGAAAAACTGTTTTTT. It codes for CASSLSGINEKLFF.

This rearrangement joins TRBV19 to TRBJ2-2; D is perhaps TRBD2 (5 bases). The V gene lost 2 bases and the J gene lost 6 bases, with 10 bases spanning the gap. CDR1 LNHDA and CDR2 SQIVND come from the germline V gene (reference sequence). The CDR3 loop spans 14 amino acids. The CDR3, as DNA: TGTGCCAGTAGTATACTAGCTGGCCCCGGGGAGCTGTTTTTT. This encodes CASSILAGPGELFF.

J is TRBJ1-5 and V is TRBV27; D gene unclear. Germline CDR1 MNHEY, CDR2 SMNVEV (reference sequence). Trimming cost V 3 bases and J 3 bases, with 6 bases left between them. The CDR3 is 13 residues long. For the CDR3, the DNA is TGTGCCAGCAGTTTCCCCATCAATCAGCCCCAGCATTTT. Protein: CASSFPINQPQHF.

This clone occurred once. This chain uses TRBV3-1 (or the pseudogene TRBV3-2) with TRBJ2-6; D is perhaps TRBD1 (6 bases). V lost 3 bases to trimming and J lost 0 bases, with 12 bases between them. The V gene's germline CDR1 is LGHDT and CDR2 YNNKEL (reference sequence). The length of the CDR3 is 17 residues. The CDR3 coding sequence is TGTGCCAGCAGCCACTCCGGACAGACCTCTGGGGCCAACGTCCTGACTTTC. It is translated as CASSHSGQTSGANVLTF.

The chain recombines TRBV24-1 with TRBJ2-5; unclear D gene. Germline CDR1 is KGHDR and CDR2 is SFDVKD. V shed 2 bases and J shed 0 bases, with 9 bases lying between them. CDR3 length: 15 residues. In nucleotides, the CDR3 is TGTGCCACCAGTGATTCGGCGGCATACCAAGAGACCCAGTACTTC. Translating gives CATSDSAAYQETQYF.

The gene calls are TRBV6-5 and TRBJ1-5, with TRBD1 matching 8 bases. V was pared by 6 bases and J by 7 bases, with 5 bases of the junction left unmatched. The CDR3 spans 13 residues. The germline V gene has CDR1 MNHEY and CDR2 SVGAGI. The CDR3 is CASRPTGVQPQHF. DNA of the CDR3: TGTGCCAGCAGACCGACAGGGGTCCAGCCCCAGCATTTT.

V is TRBV24-1 and J is TRBJ2-7, with D possibly matching TRBD2 (7 bases). The V end was cut by 3 bases, the J end by 6 bases, with 14 bases between. Germline V gene data show CDR1 as KGHDR and CDR2 as SFDVKD. The CDR3 has 14 residues. CDR3 nucleotide sequence: TGTGCCACCAGTGATGGCAGGGAGGGGGGCGAGCAGTACTTC. This encodes CATSDGREGGEQYF.

V usage is TRBV10-1 and J usage is TRBJ2-5; maybe TRBD1 (6 bases). The CDR3 extends over 16 amino acids. The V end lost 3 bases, the J end lost 4 bases, and 18 bases lay between the germline ends. The germline V gene has CDR1 WNHNN and CDR2 SYGVQD (reference sequence). The CDR3 loop reads CASSERGRGRIETQYF. The CDR3 nucleotides read TGCGCCAGCAGTGAACGAGGCAGGGGAAGAATAGAGACCCAGTACTTC.

The genes are TRBV7-2 and TRBJ2-3; a weak D match, TRBD1 (6 bases). The CDR3 totals 15 residues. Per the germline V gene, CDR1 is SGHTA and CDR2 is FQGNSA. Trimming stripped 3 bases from V and 2 bases from J, with 12 bases between. CDR3 amino acids: CASSFRDIYTDTQYF. CDR3 DNA sequence: TGTGCCAGCAGCTTCCGGGACATCTACACAGATACGCAGTATTTT.

This clone was found a few times. The chain couples TRBV5-1 to TRBJ1-2; D is undetermined. The V end was cut by 0 bases, the J end by 4 bases, with 7 bases between. The CDR3 runs to 13 residues. CDR1 SGHRS and CDR2 YFSETQ come from the germline V gene. In DNA, the CDR3 is TGCGCCAGCAGCTTGGCTGAGTTCTATGGCTACACCTTC. Its translation: CASSLAEFYGYTF.

This rearrangement joins TRBV7-9 to TRBJ2-7; the match to TRBD2 covers 9 bases. V lost 5 bases and J lost 3; bases outside the gene matches: 11. The germline CDR1 and CDR2 sequences are SEHNR and FQNEAQ (reference sequence). The length of the CDR3 is 16 residues. The DNA for the CDR3 is TGTGCCAGCAGCGTAGGCTTTAGCGGGAGTAGCTACGAGCAGTACTTC. This encodes CASSVGFSGSSYEQYF.

This clone came up a few times. The chain is built from TRBV5-6 and TRBJ1-3, with D possibly TRBD1 on 5 matching bases. Germline V lookup: CDR1 SGHDT, CDR2 YYEEEE. This CDR3 comprises 13 residues. Trimming pared 4 bases from V and 7 bases from J, leaving 12 bases between. In DNA, the CDR3 is TGTGCCAGCAGCCCTAAGGGGTTCAACACCATATATTTT. It yields the protein CASSPKGFNTIYF.

This chain uses TRBV30 with TRBJ2-7, with TRBD2 identical over 8 bases. The CDR3 contains 17 residues. J was trimmed by 2 bases and V by 5 bases; bases with no gene match: 17. Germline assignment: CDR1 GTSNPN and CDR2 SVGIG (reference sequence). The CDR3 region has the DNA TGTGCCTGGGGTCAGGGTACTGCGGGAGGTCCTCCCTACGAGCAGTACTTC. This sequence encodes CAWGQGTAGGPPYEQYF.

The chain uses TRBV3-1 (or the pseudogene TRBV3-2) and TRBJ1-2, with D possibly TRBD1 on 6 matching bases. V lost 4 bases and J lost 5, with 14 bases in between. Germline loops: CDR1 LGHDT, CDR2 YNNKEL (reference sequence). The CDR3 runs 14 residues. CDR3 coding DNA: TGTGCCAGCAGCCGAACGGGGGGCGGGTATGGCTACACCTTC. It specifies CASSRTGGGYGYTF.

The chain combines TRBV4-3 with TRBJ2-6, with D maybe TRBD1 (6 bases). V lost 7 bases to trimming and J lost 4 bases, with 20 bases between them. The CDR3 runs to 17 residues. Per germline, CDR1 LGHNA and CDR2 YSLEER. In DNA form, the CDR3 reads TGCGCCAGCACCGTAGATAATCCAGGGGCCGGGGCCAACGTCCTGACTTTC. Amino acid sequence: CASTVDNPGAGANVLTF.

The chain has TRBV18 and TRBJ2-5, with TRBD2 identical over 7 bases. The germline V gene has CDR1 KGHSH and CDR2 LQKENI. This CDR3 spans 13 amino acids. The V and J ends lost 4 bases and 2 bases, in that order; junction bases with no gene match: 1. This CDR3 is CASSLGLQETQYF. The DNA for the CDR3 is TGTGCCAGCTCACTGGGACTACAAGAGACCCAGTACTTC.

The CDR3 DNA reads TGTGCCAGCTCCCCCGACGCGGGTCAGCCCCAGCATTTT. Translated, it gives CASSPDAGQPQHF. The gene calls are TRBV18 and TRBJ1-5; D gene unclear. V was clipped by 6 bases and J by 6 bases, with 12 bases between them. This CDR3 has 13 residues. Germline-derived CDR1 and CDR2 are KGHSH and LQKENI.

The CDR3 nucleotides are TGCGCCAGCAGCTCGTACACCGGGGAGCTGTTTTTT. It encodes CASSSYTGELFF. The rearrangement links TRBV5-1 to TRBJ2-2; D unclear. There are 12 residues in the CDR3. V was trimmed by 3 bases and J by 3 bases, leaving 3 bases between them. Germline lookup yields CDR1 SGHRS and CDR2 YFSETQ.

This clone appeared a single time. This chain joins TRBV5-8 and TRBJ2-7, with 9 bases that match TRBD2. The CDR3 runs to 16 residues. Germline V gene sequence: CDR1 SGHTS, CDR2 YDEGEE. Trimming took 0 bases from V and 2 from J; bases not matched to a gene: 6. CDR3 amino acids: CASSLGKAGGPYEQYF. In DNA, the CDR3 is TGTGCCAGCAGCTTGGGTAAGGCGGGAGGGCCCTACGAGCAGTACTTC.

The gene calls are TRBV3-1 (or the pseudogene TRBV3-2) and TRBJ2-7, with D possibly matching TRBD2 (5 bases). Germline assignment: CDR1 LGHDT and CDR2 YNNKEL (reference sequence). The CDR3 contains 15 residues. V lost 0 bases to trimming and J lost 0 bases, with 9 bases between them. CDR3 loop: CASSQDGSGSYEQYF. The CDR3 nucleotides are TGTGCCAGCAGCCAAGATGGAAGCGGCTCCTACGAGCAGTACTTC.

This chain joins TRBV19 and TRBJ2-6, with D possibly matching TRBD1 (6 bases). From germline, CDR1 is LNHDA and CDR2 SQIVND (reference sequence). Trimming left V 6 bases short and J 1 base short, with 16 bases between. CDR3 length equals 17 residues. The CDR3: CASRGAIQLSGANVLTF. In DNA, the CDR3 is TGTGCCAGTAGGGGGGCAATACAACTTTCTGGGGCCAACGTCCTGACTTTC.

The rearrangement links TRBV10-2 to TRBJ2-1, with 11 bases aligning to TRBD2. The CDR3 contains 14 residues. CDR1 and CDR2 from the germline V gene are WSHSY and SAAADI. V lost 6 bases and J lost 7; bases outside the gene matches: 5. DNA for the CDR3: TGCGCCAGCAGACTAGCGGGAGATTTGAATGAGCAGTTCTTC. Amino acids: CASRLAGDLNEQFF.

This clone was seen just once. The rearrangement uses TRBV12-3 or TRBV12-4 and TRBJ2-5, with TRBD1 matching over 8 bases. V lost 6 bases and J lost 4; bases outside the gene matches: 1. The CDR3 extends over 12 amino acids. CDR3 residues: CASSTGGETQYF. Written as DNA, the CDR3 is TGTGCCAGCAGCACAGGGGGAGAGACCCAGTACTTC.

The chain joins TRBV13 to TRBJ1-1; tentatively, D is TRBD1 (6 bases). The CDR3 is 17 residues long. V lost 1 base, J lost 1 base, and 16 bases lay in between. The germline V gene has CDR1 PRHDT and CDR2 FYEKMQ (reference sequence). Written as DNA, the CDR3 is TGTGCCAGCAGCTTAGTGGCAGGGGCGTTTAGGAACACTGAAGCTTTCTTT. Translation gives CASSLVAGAFRNTEAFF.